These 5 T cell receptor beta chains came from one sample sequenced in a study of response to subunit inactivated influenza vaccine. TCRdb re-called the RT-PCR reads through MiXCR, storing one row per CDR3 protein. The table has 550,000 to 800,000 distinct CDR3 sequences, approximately 14% seen once. The specimen was PBMCs from blood, collected about 11 days after vaccination. All receptors derive from a man in his fifties who received an inactivated influenza vaccine.

V and J are TRBV28 and TRBJ2-7; D perhaps matches TRBD2 (6 bases). This CDR3 is built from 15 residues. With 5 bases removed from V and 3 bases from J, the gap between germline ends came to 17 bases. Germline CDR1 MDHEN, CDR2 SYDVKM. The CDR3 here is CASSLGTAGGYEQYF. The DNA for the CDR3 is TGTGCCAGCAGTCTCGGGACGGCCGGGGGCTACGAGCAGTACTTC.

This rearrangement joins TRBV7-9 to TRBJ1-2; a weak D match, TRBD1 (6 bases). With 4 bases removed from V and 3 bases from J, the gap between germline ends came to 15 bases. The CDR3 sequence is 15 residues long. The V gene's germline CDR1 is SEHNR and CDR2 FQNEAQ (reference sequence). The CDR3 here is CASSSSRGGYYGYTF. The CDR3 DNA is TGTGCCAGCAGCTCCAGTAGGGGGGGTTACTATGGCTACACCTTC. The whole variable domain, remainder taken from reference TRBV7-9 and TRBJ1-2, is DTGVSQNPRHKITKRGQNVTFRCDPISEHNRLYWYRQTLGQGPEFLTYFQNEAQLEKSRLLSDRFSAERPKGSFSTLEIQRTEQGDSAMYLCASSSSRGGYYGYTFGSGTRLTVV.

The CDR3 loop reads CSAPPGGTANEKLFF. In DNA, the CDR3 is TGCAGTGCTCCCCCGGGTGGGACAGCTAATGAAAAACTGTTTTTT. The J gene is TRBJ1-4, the V gene TRBV20-1; 7 positions agree with TRBD1. In germline, CDR1 is DFQATT, CDR2 SNEGSKA (reference sequence). J gave up 3 bases and V 5 bases, and 9 bases lay outside the gene matches. CDR3 length: 15 residues.

The J gene is TRBJ2-5, the V gene TRBV15; TRBD2 matches 12 bases. V gave up 1 base and J gave up 7 bases; unmatched junction bases: 4. This CDR3 spans 15 amino acids. Germline CDR1 and CDR2: LNHNV and YYDKDF (reference sequence). The CDR3 protein is CATSRGLAGDVTQYF. Here the CDR3 DNA reads TGTGCCACCAGCAGAGGACTAGCGGGAGACGTGACCCAGTACTTC.

The chain recombines TRBV20-1 with TRBJ2-1; no clear D. This CDR3 spans 13 amino acids. V lost 0 bases, J lost 10 bases, and 13 bases lay in between. Germline V gene lookup returns CDR1 DFQATT and CDR2 SNEGSKA (reference sequence). CDR3 residues: CSARDRVDDEQFF. In DNA, the CDR3 is TGCAGTGCTAGAGATCGGGTGGATGACGAGCAGTTCTTC.